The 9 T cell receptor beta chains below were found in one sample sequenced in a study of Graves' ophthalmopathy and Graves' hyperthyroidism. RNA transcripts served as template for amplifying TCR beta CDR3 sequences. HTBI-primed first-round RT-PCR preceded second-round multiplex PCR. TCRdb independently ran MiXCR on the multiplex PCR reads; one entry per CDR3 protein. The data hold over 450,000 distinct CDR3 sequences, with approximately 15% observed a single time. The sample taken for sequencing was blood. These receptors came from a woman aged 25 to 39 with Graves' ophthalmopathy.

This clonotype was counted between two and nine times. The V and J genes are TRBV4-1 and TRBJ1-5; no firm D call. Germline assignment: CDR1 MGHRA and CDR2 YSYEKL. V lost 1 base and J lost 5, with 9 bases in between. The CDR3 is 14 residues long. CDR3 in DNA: TGCGCCAGCAGCCAAGGACACGACCATCAGCCCCAGCATTTT. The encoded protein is CASSQGHDHQPQHF.

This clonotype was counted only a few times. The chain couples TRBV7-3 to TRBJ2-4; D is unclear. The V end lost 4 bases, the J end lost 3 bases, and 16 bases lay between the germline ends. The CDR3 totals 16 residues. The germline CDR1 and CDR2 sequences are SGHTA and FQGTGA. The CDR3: CASSWGSDGFKNIQYF. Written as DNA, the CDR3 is TGTGCCAGCAGCTGGGGATCGGACGGATTCAAAAACATTCAGTACTTC.

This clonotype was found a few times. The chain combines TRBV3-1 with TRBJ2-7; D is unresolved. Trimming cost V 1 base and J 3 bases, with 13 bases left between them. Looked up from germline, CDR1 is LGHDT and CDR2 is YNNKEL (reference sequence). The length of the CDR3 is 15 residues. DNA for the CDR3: TGTGCCAGCAGCCAAGTAAGTCAGGCGAACTACGAGCAGTACTTC. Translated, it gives CASSQVSQANYEQYF.

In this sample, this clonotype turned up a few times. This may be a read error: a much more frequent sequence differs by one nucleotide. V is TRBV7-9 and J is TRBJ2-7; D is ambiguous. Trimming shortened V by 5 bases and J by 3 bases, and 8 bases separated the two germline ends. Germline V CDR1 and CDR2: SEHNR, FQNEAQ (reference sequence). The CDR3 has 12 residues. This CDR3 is CASSVTRYEQYF. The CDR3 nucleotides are TGTGCCAGCAGCGTAACCCGCTACGAGCAGTACTTC. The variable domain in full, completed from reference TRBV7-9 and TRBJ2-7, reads DTGVSQNPRHKITKRGQNVTFRCDPISEHNRLYWYRQTLGQGPEFLTYFQNEAQLEKSRLLSDRFSAERPKGSFSTLEIQRTEQGDSAMYLCASSVTRYEQYFGPGTRLTVT.

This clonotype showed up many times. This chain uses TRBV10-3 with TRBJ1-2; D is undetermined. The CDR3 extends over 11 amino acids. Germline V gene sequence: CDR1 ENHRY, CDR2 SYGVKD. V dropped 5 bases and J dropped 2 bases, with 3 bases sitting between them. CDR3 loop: CAISKNYGYTF. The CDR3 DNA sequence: TGTGCCATCAGTAAGAACTATGGCTACACCTTC.

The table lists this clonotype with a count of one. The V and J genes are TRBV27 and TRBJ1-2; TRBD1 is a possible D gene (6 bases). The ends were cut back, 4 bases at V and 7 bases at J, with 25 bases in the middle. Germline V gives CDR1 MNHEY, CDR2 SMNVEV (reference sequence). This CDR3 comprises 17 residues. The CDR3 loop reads CASSSYPRTASGVGYTF. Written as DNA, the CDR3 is TGTGCCAGCAGTTCCTACCCAAGGACAGCGAGTGGGGTTGGCTACACCTTC.

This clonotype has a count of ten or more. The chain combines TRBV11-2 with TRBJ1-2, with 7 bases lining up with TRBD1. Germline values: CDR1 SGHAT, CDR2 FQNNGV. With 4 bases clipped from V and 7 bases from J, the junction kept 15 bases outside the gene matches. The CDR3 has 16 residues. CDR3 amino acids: CASSSLTRGQTGGYTF. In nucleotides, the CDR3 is TGTGCCAGCAGCTCGCTAACCCGGGGACAGACTGGTGGCTACACCTTC. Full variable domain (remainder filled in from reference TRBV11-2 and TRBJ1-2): EAGVAQSPRYKIIEKRQSVAFWCNPISGHATLYWYQQILGQGPKLLIQFQNNGVVDDSQLPKDRFSAERLKGVDSTLKIQPAKLEDSAVYLCASSSLTRGQTGGYTFGSGTRLTVV.

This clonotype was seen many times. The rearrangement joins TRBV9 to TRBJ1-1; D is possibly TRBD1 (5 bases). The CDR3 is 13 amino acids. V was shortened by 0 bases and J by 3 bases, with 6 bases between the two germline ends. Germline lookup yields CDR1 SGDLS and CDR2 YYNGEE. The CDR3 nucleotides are TGTGCCAGCAGCGTAGTAGGGGACACTGAAGCTTTCTTT. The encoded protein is CASSVVGDTEAFF.

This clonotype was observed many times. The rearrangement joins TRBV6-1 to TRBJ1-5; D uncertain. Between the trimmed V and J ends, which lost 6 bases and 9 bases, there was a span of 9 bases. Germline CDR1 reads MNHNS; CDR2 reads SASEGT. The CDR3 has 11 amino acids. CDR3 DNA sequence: TGTGCCAGCAGGGAGGGAGGGCCCCAGCATTTT. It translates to CASREGGPQHF.